One and the same sample provided the 18 T cell receptor beta chains below, sequenced in a study of control samples from healthy donors and cancer patients. Assay: immunoSEQ multiplex PCR; the TCRdb copy retains only in-frame clones and omits some. Among 90,000 or so clones listed, roughly 84% were seen once. The sample comprised PBMCs. These TCRs come from a man aged 70-80 years with lung cancer.

J is TRBJ2-7 and V is TRBV2; D is uncertain. This CDR3 is 13 amino acids long. Trimming took 6 bases from V and 2 from J, leaving 11 bases between them. The germline V gene has CDR1 SNHLY and CDR2 FYNNEI. The CDR3 reads CASRQTWTYEQYF. The CDR3 coding sequence is TGTGCCAGCAGGCAGACCTGGACCTACGAGCAGTACTTC.

The chain combines TRBV4-3 with TRBJ2-7; TRBD1 matches 7 bases. Germline CDR1 and CDR2: LGHNA and YSLEER. This CDR3 is built from 13 residues. The trim removed 4 bases at V and 3 bases at J, leaving 3 bases unmatched. DNA for the CDR3: TGCGCCAGCAGCCGGGGACAGAGCTACGAGCAGTACTTC. Amino acid sequence: CASSRGQSYEQYF.

The chain has TRBV10-1 and TRBJ2-2; D is perhaps TRBD1 (6 bases). CDR3 length: 14 amino acids. Looked up from germline, CDR1 is WNHNN and CDR2 is SYGVQD (reference sequence). Trimming removed 6 bases at V and 6 bases at J, with 14 bases between. The CDR3 loop is CASSRVQGSGELFF. The CDR3 coding sequence is TGCGCCAGCAGCCGCGTCCAGGGGTCCGGGGAGCTGTTTTTT.

The chain joins TRBV30 to TRBJ1-1; a weak D match, TRBD1 (5 bases). This CDR3 spans 14 amino acids. Looked up from germline, CDR1 is GTSNPN and CDR2 is SVGIG (reference sequence). Deletions cut 4 bases from V and 7 bases from J, with 19 bases between. The CDR3 region has the DNA TGTGCCTGGATTATTGGGATTGGGGCCCATGAAGCTTTCTTT. This encodes CAWIIGIGAHEAFF. Full variable domain (missing parts from reference TRBV30 and TRBJ1-1): SQTIHQWPATLVQPVGSPLSLECTVEGTSNPNLYWYRQAAGRGLQLLFYSVGIGQISSEVPQNLSASRPQDRQFILSSKKLLLSDSGFYLCAWIIGIGAHEAFFGQGTRLTVV.

This clone was seen only once. The chain is built from TRBV2 and TRBJ2-2; D is ambiguous. Germline V gene lookup returns CDR1 SNHLY and CDR2 FYNNEI. The length of the CDR3 is 15 residues. The V and J ends lost 4 bases and 0 bases respectively, with 9 bases between them. CDR3: CASSVATPNTGELFF. The CDR3 DNA is TGTGCCAGCAGTGTGGCCACACCGAACACCGGGGAGCTGTTTTTT.

This clone came up many times. The chain combines TRBV9 with TRBJ2-7; D might be TRBD1 (5 bases). Per germline, CDR1 SGDLS and CDR2 YYNGEE. V was shortened by 0 bases and J by 6 bases, with 16 bases between the two germline ends. The CDR3 contains 15 residues. CDR3 nucleotide sequence: TGTGCCAGCAGCGTAGAACCCCAGGGTTGGAGCGAGCAGTACTTC. Its protein product is CASSVEPQGWSEQYF. The whole variable domain, remainder taken from reference TRBV9 and TRBJ2-7, is DSGVTQTPKHLITATGQRVTLRCSPRSGDLSVYWYQQSLDQGLQFLIQYYNGEERAKGNILERFSAQQFPDLHSELNLSSLELGDSALYFCASSVEPQGWSEQYFGPGTRLTVT.

The rearrangement uses TRBV24-1 and TRBJ1-5; D perhaps matches TRBD1 (6 bases). The CDR3 totals 15 residues. Germline V lookup: CDR1 KGHDR, CDR2 SFDVKD. V was pared by 4 bases and J by 0 bases, with 9 bases between. The DNA of the CDR3 is TGTGCCACCAGTGAATCGACAGGTAGCAATCAGCCCCAGCATTTT. It translates to CATSESTGSNQPQHF.

The CDR3 DNA is TGTGCCAGCTCTCTATTATCCTACGAGCAGTACTTC. Residues: CASSLLSYEQYF. This sequence joins TRBV2 and TRBJ2-7; D is undetermined. The V end lost 8 bases, the J end lost 1 base, and 9 bases lay between the germline ends. The CDR3 loop spans 12 amino acids. The germline CDR1 and CDR2 sequences are SNHLY and FYNNEI.

V is TRBV19 and J is TRBJ1-1, with D perhaps TRBD1 (6 bases). The CDR3 loop spans 14 amino acids. V dropped 7 bases and J dropped 4 bases, with 16 bases sitting between them. In germline, CDR1 is LNHDA, CDR2 SQIVND (reference sequence). The DNA for the CDR3 is TGTGCCAGTATCGCGGGGGGCCGGGGCACTGAAGCTTTCTTT. Translated, it gives CASIAGGRGTEAFF.

V gene TRBV3-1 (or the pseudogene TRBV3-2) combines with J gene TRBJ2-7; D possibly corresponds to TRBD1 (7 bases). V was shortened by 5 bases and J by 3 bases, with 17 bases between the two germline ends. Germline V gives CDR1 LGHDT, CDR2 YNNKEL (reference sequence). This CDR3 is built from 15 residues. CDR3 region: CASSRSPQGGYEQYF. CDR3 DNA: TGTGCCAGCAGCAGATCCCCCCAGGGGGGCTACGAGCAGTACTTC.

The chain has TRBV7-9 and TRBJ2-7; 9 nucleotides line up with TRBD1. J lost 1 base, V lost 5 bases, and 9 bases had no gene match. The V gene's germline CDR1 is SEHNR and CDR2 FQNEAQ (reference sequence). The CDR3 runs 16 residues. CDR3 residues: CASSTTPGQGSYEQYF. As DNA, the CDR3 is TGTGCCAGCAGCACTACCCCGGGACAGGGATCCTACGAGCAGTACTTC.

V is TRBV29-1 and J is TRBJ1-2, with 8 bases fitting TRBD1. With V trimmed by 4 bases and J by 6 bases, 1 base remained unmatched. The CDR3 has 11 amino acids. CDR1 and CDR2 from the germline V gene are SQVTM and ANQGSEA. CDR3 sequence: CSVGTGNGYTF. In nucleotides, the CDR3 is TGCAGCGTTGGGACAGGGAATGGCTACACCTTC.

The chain combines TRBV10-1 with TRBJ1-2, with D tentatively TRBD1 (5 bases). Trimming removed 5 bases at V and 4 bases at J, with 14 bases between. The CDR3 has 14 residues. Per germline, CDR1 WNHNN and CDR2 SYGVQD (reference sequence). The CDR3 loop is CASSSGKSFYGYTF. CDR3 DNA sequence: TGCGCCAGCAGTTCAGGGAAAAGCTTCTATGGCTACACCTTC.

This clone appeared once. V and J are TRBV7-3 and TRBJ1-3, with a possible D match to TRBD1 (5 bases). The CDR3 has 15 residues. The germline gives CDR1 SGHTA, CDR2 FQGTGA. V was shortened by 4 bases and J by 0 bases, with 10 bases between the two germline ends. As DNA, the CDR3 is TGTGCCAGCAGCTCAACAGGAAGCTCTGGAAACACCATATATTTT. Residues: CASSSTGSSGNTIYF.

The CDR3 spells CASSDRSIAGANTGELFF. CDR3 sequence (DNA): TGCGCCAGCAGTGATCGATCCATAGCGGGGGCGAACACCGGGGAGCTGTTTTTT. The gene calls are TRBV10-2 and TRBJ2-2, with 9 bases that match TRBD2. Per germline, CDR1 WSHSY and CDR2 SAAADI. The V and J ends lost 3 bases and 0 bases, in that order; junction bases with no gene match: 8. The CDR3 sequence is 18 residues long.

The gene calls are TRBV7-9 and TRBJ1-1; D remains ambiguous. This CDR3 spans 14 amino acids. V lost 2 bases and J lost 7, with 14 bases in between. Germline V CDR1 and CDR2: SEHNR, FQNEAQ (reference sequence). The CDR3 is CASSLISSSDEAFF. The CDR3 DNA reads TGTGCCAGCAGCTTAATCTCGTCCTCTGATGAAGCTTTCTTT.

Comment on this clone: This sample includes further DNA sequences coding for the same CDR3. The rearrangement links TRBV29-1 to TRBJ2-1, with TRBD1 identical over 10 bases. The CDR3 spans 13 residues. V trimming: 4 bases; J trimming: 3 bases; junction bases outside the gene matches: 0. Per germline, CDR1 SQVTM and CDR2 ANQGSEA. The CDR3 reads CSVGTGGYNEQFF. The CDR3 DNA follows: TGCAGCGTTGGGACAGGGGGCTACAATGAGCAGTTCTTC.

This chain connects TRBV11-2 to TRBJ1-1, with a weak D call TRBD1 (6 bases). V dropped 0 bases and J dropped 2 bases, with 16 bases sitting between them. The CDR3 is 17 amino acids. Germline V gene data show CDR1 as SGHAT and CDR2 as FQNNGV. This chain's CDR3 is CASSLEGVLGANTEAFF. CDR3 sequence (DNA): TGTGCCAGCAGCTTAGAAGGAGTTCTGGGGGCTAACACTGAAGCTTTCTTT. The entire variable domain, with the rest obtained from reference TRBV11-2 and TRBJ1-1, is as follows: EAGVAQSPRYKIIEKRQSVAFWCNPISGHATLYWYQQILGQGPKLLIQFQNNGVVDDSQLPKDRFSAERLKGVDSTLKIQPAKLEDSAVYLCASSLEGVLGANTEAFFGQGTRLTVV.